These 20 T cell receptor beta chains were all obtained from the same sample, sequenced in a study of shared clonotypes between healthy human individuals (dated by TCRdb to about 2020). The library relied on the immunoSEQ multiplex PCR assay. TCRdb stores this immuneACCESS table with in-frame sequences only. Part of the clones is absent; in the studies checked, under half of the shortfall reflects unresolved V genes, and no reason is known for the rest. For this sample there are a few hundred thousand clones; roughly 91% appear just once. The ten largest clones add up to roughly 16% of the sample. The sequencing input was memory CD8+ T cells sorted from blood. The cell subset or site label here, explained by the study, means: CD45RO+ cells pooled with CCR7-negative TemRA cells. These receptors were collected from a man in his late teens or twenties in good health.

The chain is built from TRBV27 and TRBJ2-7, with a weak D call TRBD2 (7 bases). V was cut by 6 bases and J by 10 bases, with 25 bases left in between. There are 15 residues in the CDR3. CDR1 and CDR2 from the germline V gene are MNHEY and SMNVEV (reference sequence). CDR3 loop: CASRVLGGRAPDQYF. The CDR3 coding sequence is TGTGCCAGCAGGGTGCTCGGGGGGCGGGCGCCCGATCAGTACTTC.

The chain recombines TRBV5-1 with TRBJ1-4, with 7 bases that match TRBD1. This CDR3 is built from 14 residues. Germline V CDR1 and CDR2: SGHRS, YFSETQ. Trimming took 0 bases from V and 7 from J; bases not matched to a gene: 3. CDR3 loop: CASSLEGGREKLFF. CDR3 bases: TGCGCCAGCAGCTTGGAAGGGGGCCGTGAAAAACTGTTTTTT.

The chain couples TRBV29-1 to TRBJ2-3, with TRBD1 matching over 12 bases. Germline V gives CDR1 SQVTM, CDR2 ANQGSEA. The CDR3 loop spans 13 amino acids. In DNA form, the CDR3 reads TGCAGTAGTGGGGACAGGGGGCCCGATACGCAGTATTTT. Translated, it gives CSSGDRGPDTQYF.

This clone was seen just once. For the CDR3, the DNA is TGTGCCAGCGGGGTCACAGGGGGCTCGAGTCAGCCCCAGCATTTT. Protein product: CASGVTGGSSQPQHF. The rearrangement uses TRBV6-6 and TRBJ1-5, with 9 bases identical to TRBD1. CDR1 MNHNY and CDR2 SVGAGI come from the germline V gene (reference sequence). This CDR3 spans 15 amino acids. V shed 8 bases and J 6 bases; nucleotides not matched to a gene: 11.

This chain links TRBV27 with TRBJ1-4; weak D call: TRBD1 (5 bases). V lost 5 bases and J 6 bases, leaving 13 bases between the germline ends. The CDR3 is made up of 14 amino acids. Germline CDR1 and CDR2: MNHEY and SMNVEV (reference sequence). The CDR3 loop reads CASSPLGGDEKLFF. CDR3 sequence (DNA): TGTGCCAGCAGTCCCTTGGGGGGTGATGAAAAACTGTTTTTT.

V and J are TRBV15 and TRBJ2-3; 11 positions agree with TRBD2. CDR1 and CDR2 from the germline V gene are LNHNV and YYDKDF (reference sequence). V gave up 2 bases and J gave up 2 bases; unmatched junction bases: 3. CDR3 size: 16 residues. The CDR3 here is CATSRLAGGPTDTQYF. Written as DNA, the CDR3 is TGTGCCACCAGCAGATTAGCGGGGGGGCCCACAGATACGCAGTATTTT.

There are a few counts of this clone. The chain uses TRBV2 and TRBJ2-5; no reliable D call. V was cut by 5 bases and J by 2 bases, with 12 bases left in between. Germline lookup yields CDR1 SNHLY and CDR2 FYNNEI. The CDR3 sequence is 14 residues long. The CDR3 spells CASSIDTFQETQYF. In DNA form, the CDR3 reads TGTGCCAGCAGTATCGACACATTTCAAGAGACCCAGTACTTC.

The CDR3: CAWSALMGLAARTDTQYF. The DNA of the CDR3 is TGTGCCTGGAGCGCACTTATGGGACTAGCGGCTCGCACAGATACGCAGTATTTT. This sequence joins TRBV30 and TRBJ2-3, with 11 bases aligning to TRBD2. CDR3 size: 18 residues. J lost 1 base, V lost 3 bases, and 12 bases had no gene match. CDR1 is GTSNPN and CDR2 is SVGIG in the germline V gene (reference sequence).

The V call is TRBV27, the J call TRBJ2-7, with 10 bases identical to TRBD1. The germline V gene has CDR1 MNHEY and CDR2 SMNVEV (reference sequence). The junction had 12 bases not matched to a gene; V was cut back by 2 bases and J by 5 bases. The CDR3 sequence is 17 residues long. This CDR3 is CASSLQAQTGTGDEQYF. The CDR3 coding sequence is TGTGCCAGCAGTTTACAAGCTCAGACCGGGACAGGGGACGAGCAGTACTTC.

The chain has TRBV27 and TRBJ2-7; 13 bases fit TRBD2. The CDR3 loop spans 14 amino acids. Germline V gene data show CDR1 as MNHEY and CDR2 as SMNVEV (reference sequence). Unmatched junction bases numbered 3, after V lost 4 bases and J lost 6 bases. The CDR3 protein is CASSSGTSGTEQYF. CDR3 in DNA: TGTGCCAGCAGTTCCGGGACTAGCGGGACCGAGCAGTACTTC.

V usage is TRBV30 and J usage is TRBJ1-3; a weak D match, TRBD1 (5 bases). V lost 0 bases and J 0 bases, leaving 15 bases between the germline ends. The CDR3 has 17 amino acids. In germline, CDR1 is GTSNPN, CDR2 SVGIG (reference sequence). CDR3 DNA: TGTGCCTGGAGTGTACGGCCAGGGATGTTCTCTGGAAACACCATATATTTT. The encoded protein is CAWSVRPGMFSGNTIYF.

V is TRBV6-1 and J is TRBJ1-6, with a tentative D call TRBD1 (5 bases). The length of the CDR3 is 17 residues. The germline V and J ends were trimmed by 2 bases and 7 bases, with 18 bases remaining between them. Germline values: CDR1 MNHNS, CDR2 SASEGT. Here the CDR3 reads CASSEKVGGAGNSPLHF. For the CDR3, the DNA is TGTGCCAGCAGTGAAAAAGTGGGTGGGGCGGGCAATTCACCCCTCCACTTT.

The gene calls are TRBV10-3 and TRBJ1-1, with unresolved D. Germline CDR1 reads ENHRY; CDR2 reads SYGVKD. V lost 5 bases to trimming and J lost 6 bases, with 16 bases between them. CDR3 length: 14 residues. CDR3 bases: TGTGCCATCAGTCCACCGGGCAACAACGCTGAAGCTTTCTTT. Translation gives CAISPPGNNAEAFF.

The chain uses TRBV27 and TRBJ2-7; weak D call: TRBD1 (5 bases). The CDR3 is 13 residues long. V lost 0 bases to trimming and J lost 6 bases, with 9 bases between them. Germline assignment: CDR1 MNHEY and CDR2 SMNVEV (reference sequence). CDR3 in amino acids: CASSLSGLSEQYF. CDR3 DNA sequence: TGTGCCAGCAGTTTATCGGGGCTGTCCGAGCAGTACTTC.

This chain uses TRBV18 with TRBJ2-5, with D tentatively TRBD1 (5 bases). The CDR3 is 18 residues long. The V gene lost 4 bases and the J gene lost 1 base, with 22 bases spanning the gap. Germline V gene data show CDR1 as KGHSH and CDR2 as LQKENI. The CDR3 DNA reads as TGTGCCAGCTCACGACCGTTAGTCCCGACAGTTCTCCAAGAGACCCAGTACTTC. Its translation: CASSRPLVPTVLQETQYF. Based on the CDR3 plus reference TRBV18 and TRBJ2-5, the full variable domain is NAGVMQNPRHLVRRRGQEARLRCSPMKGHSHVYWYRQLPEEGLKFMVYLQKENIIDESGMPKERFSAEFPKEGPSILRIQQVVRGDSAAYFCASSRPLVPTVLQETQYFGPGTRLLVL.

The chain carries TRBV5-1 and TRBJ1-2; TRBD1 matches at 9 bases. The germline V gene encodes CDR1 SGHRS and CDR2 YFSETQ. This CDR3 spans 16 amino acids. V trimming: 0 bases; J trimming: 5 bases; junction bases outside the gene matches: 8. In nucleotides, the CDR3 is TGCGCCAGCAGCTTGGGACAGGGGGAAACTTTATATGGCTACACCTTC. Translation: CASSLGQGETLYGYTF.

The chain carries TRBV4-1 and TRBJ1-3, with D tentatively TRBD1 (5 bases). CDR3 length: 16 residues. Germline values: CDR1 MGHRA, CDR2 YSYEKL. Trimming removed 0 bases at V and 3 bases at J, with 12 bases between. The CDR3 loop reads CASSQDTGEGGNTIYF. The CDR3 DNA follows: TGCGCCAGCAGCCAAGATACGGGGGAAGGTGGAAACACCATATATTTT.

This clone appeared once. The rearrangement joins TRBV27 to TRBJ2-5; TRBD1 matches 8 bases. CDR3 length: 13 amino acids. Germline V gene data show CDR1 as MNHEY and CDR2 as SMNVEV (reference sequence). The junction had 0 bases not matched to a gene; V was cut back by 3 bases and J by 3 bases. CDR3 residues: CASSLDREETQYF. DNA for the CDR3: TGTGCCAGCAGTTTGGACAGGGAAGAGACCCAGTACTTC.

A single count supports this clone. The gene calls are TRBV5-1 and TRBJ2-7; perhaps TRBD2 as D (6 bases). CDR3 length equals 14 residues. Trimming removed 1 base from V and 0 bases from J, with 8 bases in between. Germline CDR1 and CDR2: SGHRS and YFSETQ. Here the CDR3 reads CASSLWGVSYEQYF. The CDR3 region has the DNA TGCGCCAGCAGCTTGTGGGGGGTCTCCTACGAGCAGTACTTC.

V gene TRBV6-6 combines with J gene TRBJ1-5; D unresolved. Per the germline V gene, CDR1 is MNHNY and CDR2 is SVGAGI (reference sequence). This CDR3 is 15 amino acids long. The ends were cut back, 5 bases at V and 4 bases at J, with 15 bases in the middle. The CDR3 loop reads CASSQDGDSNQPQHF. In nucleotides, the CDR3 is TGTGCCAGCAGTCAGGACGGGGATTCGAATCAGCCCCAGCATTTT.